Shown below are 7 T cell receptor beta chains from a single sample sequenced in a study of blood T cell repertoires in COVID-19 (dated by TCRdb to about 2020). Library construction relied on the immunoSEQ multiplex PCR assay. TCRdb retrieved this table from immuneACCESS and kept in-frame rearrangements only. Not all clones are present; in checked studies, unresolved V genes account for under half, and no reason is known for the remainder. Here the sample has under 250,000 clones; 75% to 90% occur a single time. Approximately 3.5% of the sample is taken by the ten largest. The sequencing sample was made of PBMCs or T cells enriched from blood (not recorded which). These receptors were collected from a woman between 18 and 29 years old in a cohort exposed to, infected with or recovered from COVID-19 (not recorded which).

V is TRBV5-1 and J is TRBJ1-2; D unresolved. Germline CDR1 reads SGHRS; CDR2 reads YFSETQ. Trimming stripped 7 bases from V and 4 bases from J, with 26 bases between. The CDR3 has 17 residues. The CDR3 sequence is CASSKRENLGLGYGYTF. Written as DNA, the CDR3 is TGCGCCAGCTCAAAGAGGGAGAATCTTGGTCTCGGCTATGGCTACACCTTC.

Comment on this clone: A read error may account for a junction end that differs from germline. This rearrangement joins TRBV7-7 to TRBJ2-3, with 7 bases identical to TRBD2. Germline V gene lookup returns CDR1 SSHAT and CDR2 FNYEAQ (reference sequence). The CDR3 spans 15 residues. CDR3 bases: TGTGCTAGCAGCTTAGAGGGCGGGAGCGCAGATACGCAGTATTTT. This codes for CASSLEGGSADTQYF.

The chain uses TRBV28 and TRBJ2-7, with D tentatively TRBD1 (6 bases). The V end was cut by 8 bases, the J end by 0 bases, with 14 bases between. The CDR3 sequence is 14 residues long. CDR1 and CDR2 (germline): MDHEN, SYDVKM. The CDR3 DNA is TGTGCCAGCGGCCCAGGGGCGACCTCCTACGAGCAGTACTTC. This codes for CASGPGATSYEQYF.

This chain links TRBV6-5 with TRBJ2-1; no clear D gene. CDR1 and CDR2 from the germline V gene are MNHEY and SVGAGI. The CDR3 length is 15 residues. The V end lost 6 bases, the J end lost 2 bases, and 14 bases lay between the germline ends. Here the CDR3 reads CASRLFSAPYNEQFF. The CDR3 nucleotides are TGTGCCAGCAGACTATTTTCCGCCCCCTACAATGAGCAGTTCTTC.

This chain joins TRBV9 and TRBJ2-2, with a possible D match to TRBD2 (7 bases). CDR3 size: 13 residues. In germline, CDR1 is SGDLS, CDR2 YYNGEE. V lost 6 bases and J 4 bases, leaving 10 bases between the germline ends. Written as DNA, the CDR3 is TGTGCCAGCACGCGGGGGCCCACCGGGGAGCTGTTTTTT. It yields the protein CASTRGPTGELFF.

The chain employs TRBV28 and TRBJ1-4; TRBD1 matches at 7 bases. The CDR3 consists of 14 residues. The germline V gene encodes CDR1 MDHEN and CDR2 SYDVKM. The V gene end was trimmed by 6 bases and the J gene end by 5 bases; junction bases not matched to a gene: 6. This CDR3 reads CASSSGTENEKLFF. For the CDR3, the DNA is TGTGCCAGCAGCTCCGGGACAGAGAATGAAAAACTGTTTTTT.

The V call is TRBV10-3, the J call TRBJ1-2; possible D gene TRBD1, 5 bases. Trimming pared 4 bases from V and 6 bases from J, leaving 15 bases between. The V gene's germline CDR1 is ENHRY and CDR2 SYGVKD. CDR3 length: 14 amino acids. CDR3 loop: CAISVGGERDGYTF. CDR3 sequence (DNA): TGTGCCATCAGTGTCGGAGGGGAAAGGGATGGCTACACCTTC.